This T cell receptor (beta chain) was recorded in a study of blood T cell repertoires in COVID-19. Study information: Specimens from acute and convalescent COVID-19 originated in the United States, Italy and Spain. Sources were T cells, B-cell-depleted T cells, or PBMCs; the material itself was cDNA or gDNA.

Concerning this clone itself: Other DNA sequences within the sample encode an identical CDR3.

In the original analysis: Amplifying reference gene primers gave estimates of nucleated cell counts. The repertoire was sequenced with immunoSEQ multiplex PCR; TCRdb's copy has only in-frame clones and lacks some. V and J calls and clone size are those listed in that table; D and trimming were worked out from the DNA. The table includes some 64,000 clones, more than 70% detected once. This CDR3 contains 16 residues. The V gene's germline CDR1 is SEHNR and CDR2 FQNEAQ (reference sequence). Between the trimmed V and J ends, which lost 6 bases and 0 bases, there was a span of 15 bases. The clonotype originates from a woman in her sixties with acute or convalescent COVID-19. The sample taken for sequencing was peripheral blood. The chain carries TRBV7-9 and TRBJ1-3, with D hard to call. The CDR3 region has the DNA TGTGCCAGCAGATTGCCGGGTTATAGCTCTGGAAACACCATATATTTT. Translated: CASRLPGYSSGNTIYF.